Shown below are 16 T cell receptor beta chains from a single sample sequenced in a study of Tregs in tolerant kidney transplant recipients. Mixed chimerism was transient after nonmyeloablative marrow transplants from related graft donors. Clones were sequenced by immunoSEQ multiplex PCR, and TCRdb holds only the in-frame ones, with some missing. Of fewer than 60,000 clones detected, around 93% appear once; the ten largest clones hold roughly 15%. The specimen comprised CD8+ T cells from blood (PBMCs), sampled 24 months after the transplant. These receptors originate from a human patient who received a combined kidney and bone marrow transplant. T cells may partly derive from the graft donor.

The genes are TRBV7-6 and TRBJ2-1, with a possible D match to TRBD2 (5 bases). Germline V lookup: CDR1 SGHVS, CDR2 FNYEAQ. The length of the CDR3 is 13 residues. The V and J ends lost 5 bases and 5 bases respectively, with 10 bases between them. The CDR3, as DNA: TGTGCCAGCAGCCCTGGGAGTCACAATGAGCAGTTCTTC. Its translation is CASSPGSHNEQFF.

With regard to this clone: Other DNA sequences from this sample encode an identical CDR3 as well. The chain couples TRBV13 to TRBJ2-3; 13 bases map to TRBD2. In germline, CDR1 is PRHDT, CDR2 FYEKMQ (reference sequence). J was trimmed by 1 base and V by 4 bases; bases with no gene match: 5. The CDR3 totals 17 residues. The CDR3 loop is CASSSRLAGGGTDTQYF. The CDR3 DNA reads TGTGCCAGCAGCTCCCGACTAGCGGGAGGCGGCACAGATACGCAGTATTTT.

The rearrangement uses TRBV9 and TRBJ2-1, with TRBD2 matching over 13 bases. The V gene end was trimmed by 3 bases and the J gene end by 6 bases; junction bases not matched to a gene: 3. There are 15 residues in the CDR3. The germline gives CDR1 SGDLS, CDR2 YYNGEE. The CDR3 spells CASSAGLAGVNEQFF. The DNA of the CDR3 is TGTGCCAGCAGCGCCGGACTAGCGGGAGTCAATGAGCAGTTCTTC.

The rearrangement joins TRBV7-8 to TRBJ2-3, with D possibly being TRBD1 (5 bases). The length of the CDR3 is 12 residues. The ends were cut back, 6 bases at V and 12 bases at J, with 16 bases in the middle. Germline V lookup: CDR1 SGHVS, CDR2 FQNEAQ. CDR3 amino acids: CASSPLGARQYF. CDR3 nucleotides: TGTGCCAGCAGTCCTTTAGGGGCTCGACAGTATTTT.

This chain joins TRBV27 and TRBJ2-5; D is perhaps TRBD1 (6 bases). The V and J ends lost 6 bases and 4 bases respectively, with 12 bases between them. The CDR3 contains 13 residues. Germline V gene sequence: CDR1 MNHEY, CDR2 SMNVEV (reference sequence). CDR3 DNA sequence: TGTGCCAGCAGACCTGCAGGGGTAGAGACCCAGTACTTC. It translates to CASRPAGVETQYF.

The chain employs TRBV6-5 and TRBJ2-7, with D tentatively TRBD1 (5 bases). Deletions cut 2 bases from V and 4 bases from J, with 12 bases between. The germline CDR1 and CDR2 sequences are MNHEY and SVGAGI. This CDR3 region has 14 residues. DNA of the CDR3: TGTGCCAGCAGTTACGGGGCAGGGCCGTACGAGCAGTACTTC. Translation: CASSYGAGPYEQYF.

This clone was found once. The V gene is TRBV14, the J gene TRBJ2-2, with 10 bases identical to TRBD1. The germline V gene encodes CDR1 SGHDN and CDR2 FVKESK. This CDR3 spans 17 amino acids. Trimming took 4 bases from V and 7 from J; bases not matched to a gene: 12. The CDR3 nucleotides read TGTGCCAGCAGCCCCCTCACGGACAGGGGGGGCATCGGGGAGCTGTTTTTT. It specifies CASSPLTDRGGIGELFF. The full variable domain, rest sourced from reference TRBV14 and TRBJ2-2, is EAGVTQFPSHSVIEKGQTVTLRCDPISGHDNLYWYRRVMGKEIKFLLHFVKESKQDESGMPNNRFLAERTGGTYSTLKVQPAELEDSGVYFCASSPLTDRGGIGELFFGEGSRLTVL.

This chain uses TRBV6-1 with TRBJ1-4, with TRBD1 matching 7 bases. V gave up 9 bases and J gave up 0 bases; unmatched junction bases: 7. Per germline, CDR1 MNHNS and CDR2 SASEGT. The CDR3 is 15 residues long. CDR3 bases: TGTGCCAGTTCAGGACAGGCGACAACTAATGAAAAACTGTTTTTT. Its translation is CASSGQATTNEKLFF.

The V call is TRBV13, the J call TRBJ2-7; no firm D call. The CDR3 loop spans 14 amino acids. Trimming took 3 bases from V and 5 from J, leaving 14 bases between them. Germline V gene sequence: CDR1 PRHDT, CDR2 FYEKMQ (reference sequence). CDR3 nucleotide sequence: TGTGCCAGCAGCTTGAGGCTAGAATCGGACGAGCAGTACTTC. Amino acid sequence: CASSLRLESDEQYF.

This clone was found once. The chain recombines TRBV7-9 with TRBJ2-1; 11 positions agree with TRBD2. The V and J ends lost 5 bases and 1 base, in that order; junction bases with no gene match: 10. The length of the CDR3 is 18 residues. From germline, CDR1 is SEHNR and CDR2 FQNEAQ (reference sequence). CDR3 sequence: CASSPLAGGPGSYNEQFF. CDR3 bases: TGTGCCAGCAGCCCGTTAGCGGGGGGGCCGGGGTCCTACAATGAGCAGTTCTTC.

This chain connects TRBV4-3 to TRBJ1-4, with TRBD1 identical over 8 bases. The J segment lost 6 bases and the V segment lost 4 bases, leaving 7 bases of the junction unmatched. CDR1 LGHNA and CDR2 YSLEER come from the germline V gene. The length of the CDR3 is 15 residues. As DNA, the CDR3 is TGCGCCAGCAGCCCATCCCGGACAGGGTATGAAAAACTGTTTTTT. Protein: CASSPSRTGYEKLFF.

The chain couples TRBV11-2 to TRBJ2-5; no reliable D call. The V end was cut by 0 bases, the J end by 2 bases, with 10 bases between. The CDR3 length is 15 residues. The germline gives CDR1 SGHAT, CDR2 FQNNGV. The CDR3 region has the DNA TGTGCCAGCAGCTTAGATGCGAGGCAGCAAGAGACCCAGTACTTC. Protein sequence: CASSLDARQQETQYF.

V and J are TRBV27 and TRBJ1-3; D is unresolved. The CDR3 totals 14 residues. Deletions cut 3 bases from V and 1 base from J, with 7 bases between. In germline, CDR1 is MNHEY, CDR2 SMNVEV (reference sequence). This CDR3 reads CASSFSGSGNTIYF. CDR3 DNA sequence: TGTGCCAGCAGTTTTTCGGGGTCTGGAAACACCATATATTTT.

The chain combines TRBV4-1 with TRBJ1-2; TRBD1 matches 7 bases. CDR1 MGHRA and CDR2 YSYEKL come from the germline V gene. The CDR3 loop spans 15 amino acids. V was clipped by 1 base and J by 2 bases; unmatched bases: 4. CDR3 sequence reads: CASSQVVTGNYGYTF. The CDR3 DNA is TGCGCCAGCAGCCAAGTCGTGACAGGGAACTATGGCTACACCTTC.

A note on this clone: This sample includes further DNA sequences coding for the same CDR3. This chain links TRBV9 with TRBJ2-7; TRBD2 is a possible D gene (5 bases). The CDR3 runs 11 residues. In germline, CDR1 is SGDLS, CDR2 YYNGEE. V was cut by 3 bases and J by 4 bases, with 5 bases left in between. Here the CDR3 reads CASSAGYEQYF. CDR3 nucleotide sequence: TGTGCCAGCAGCGCGGGATACGAGCAGTACTTC.

The V and J genes are TRBV23-1 and TRBJ1-5; 9 bases are shared with TRBD1. TRBV23-1 is classed as an ORF, of uncertain function. The CDR3 totals 18 residues. The ends lost 3 bases at V and 11 bases at J; junction bases unmatched: 20. DNA for the CDR3: TGCGCCAGCAGTCATGGCAGGTGGGACAGGGAGCTCCTAGGGGCCCAGCATTTT. Translating it yields CASSHGRWDRELLGAQHF.